This is a list of T cell receptor beta chains from one sample in a study of blood T cell repertoires in COVID-19. The repertoire was sequenced with immunoSEQ multiplex PCR; TCRdb's copy has only in-frame clones and lacks some. The table shows around 68,000 clones, with around 87% occurring only once. Sequenced input: peripheral blood. The receptors derive from a man in his forties or fifties with acute or convalescent COVID-19. Each CDR3 is given without its conserved first and last residue. The order of the fields is D gene, J gene, V gene, CDR3 protein. A D gene is named only where the DNA matches it firmly.

D gene: .; J gene: TRBJ1-1; V gene: TRBV10-3; CDR3 protein: ATGGVTQGEAF
D gene: TRBD1; J gene: TRBJ2-7; V gene: TRBV14; CDR3 protein: ASSRRQGTFSYEQY
D gene: .; J gene: TRBJ1-2; V gene: TRBV18; CDR3 protein: ASSPQGQQATYT
D gene: TRBD2; J gene: TRBJ2-3; V gene: TRBV5-1; CDR3 protein: ASSLSTFFSGVRAQY
D gene: TRBD1; J gene: TRBJ1-2; V gene: TRBV24-1; CDR3 protein: ATSTGGVYGYT
D gene: TRBD1; J gene: TRBJ1-1; V gene: TRBV7-2; CDR3 protein: ASSIRTGGDAAEAF
D gene: .; J gene: TRBJ2-1; V gene: TRBV5-1; CDR3 protein: ASSEGNEQF
D gene: .; J gene: TRBJ1-5; V gene: TRBV7-2; CDR3 protein: ASSLAGQSNQPQH
D gene: TRBD1; J gene: TRBJ2-7; V gene: TRBV28; CDR3 protein: ASSAQGGGQGAYEQY
D gene: .; J gene: TRBJ2-7; V gene: TRBV5-1; CDR3 protein: ASSAGFGVGGYEQY
D gene: .; J gene: TRBJ2-5; V gene: TRBV4-1; CDR3 protein: ASSQEFRVVSETQY
D gene: .; J gene: TRBJ2-2; V gene: TRBV19; CDR3 protein: ASSTRSNTGELF
D gene: TRBD2; J gene: TRBJ2-1; V gene: TRBV6-2/TRBV6-3; CDR3 protein: ASSYSQTSEYSYNEQF
D gene: TRBD1; J gene: TRBJ2-2; V gene: TRBV7-9; CDR3 protein: ASILDGTGGTGELF
D gene: .; J gene: TRBJ1-4; V gene: TRBV30; CDR3 protein: AWSVAGREVEKLF
D gene: TRBD1; J gene: TRBJ1-4; V gene: TRBV18; CDR3 protein: ASSPANGQGEKLF
D gene: .; J gene: TRBJ2-5; V gene: TRBV5-4; CDR3 protein: ASSLEQVPGTQY
D gene: .; J gene: TRBJ1-1; V gene: TRBV7-9; CDR3 protein: ASSSNRANTEAF
D gene: TRBD1; J gene: TRBJ1-1; V gene: TRBV5-6; CDR3 protein: ASRQTGGNTEAF
D gene: TRBD2; J gene: TRBJ2-1; V gene: TRBV28; CDR3 protein: ASSLPPSGRGNEQF
D gene: TRBD2; J gene: TRBJ2-1; V gene: TRBV4-2; CDR3 protein: ASSHQGLADYNEQF
D gene: TRBD1; J gene: TRBJ2-6; V gene: TRBV19; CDR3 protein: ASMGTGVFGANVLT
D gene: .; J gene: TRBJ1-5; V gene: TRBV4-1; CDR3 protein: ASSQRQFSNQPQH
D gene: .; J gene: TRBJ2-5; V gene: TRBV7-3; CDR3 protein: ASSVFREETQY
D gene: TRBD2; J gene: TRBJ2-2; V gene: TRBV6-2/TRBV6-3; CDR3 protein: ASSQLAGGWTVGTGELF
D gene: TRBD1; J gene: TRBJ1-1; V gene: TRBV29-1; CDR3 protein: SSGQGSAEAF
D gene: TRBD1; J gene: TRBJ1-3; V gene: TRBV10-3; CDR3 protein: AIKMDRGGNTIY
D gene: TRBD1; J gene: TRBJ2-7; V gene: TRBV6-2/TRBV6-3; CDR3 protein: ASSYRIGTGVYYEQY
D gene: TRBD1; J gene: TRBJ2-1; V gene: TRBV6-4; CDR3 protein: ASSESPPGQGINEQF
D gene: .; J gene: TRBJ2-1; V gene: TRBV11-3; CDR3 protein: ASSLAGNEQF
D gene: .; J gene: TRBJ1-1; V gene: TRBV4-3; CDR3 protein: ASSQDWSGMNTEAF
D gene: .; J gene: TRBJ1-1; V gene: TRBV7-9; CDR3 protein: ASSPGGGFDTEAF
D gene: .; J gene: TRBJ2-2; V gene: TRBV18; CDR3 protein: ASSPASRQGTGELF
D gene: TRBD2; J gene: TRBJ2-1; V gene: TRBV24-1; CDR3 protein: ATSDSRLAVNNEQF
D gene: .; J gene: TRBJ2-1; V gene: TRBV6-2/TRBV6-3; CDR3 protein: ASSHGVPEQF
D gene: .; J gene: TRBJ2-3; V gene: TRBV4-1; CDR3 protein: ASSQRHGFSTDTQY
D gene: TRBD1; J gene: TRBJ1-2; V gene: TRBV5-4; CDR3 protein: ASSFLSGGGGGYT
D gene: .; J gene: TRBJ1-6; V gene: TRBV18; CDR3 protein: ASSPDGGNSPLH
D gene: TRBD2; J gene: TRBJ2-5; V gene: TRBV2; CDR3 protein: ASSEGAGVETQY
D gene: .; J gene: TRBJ1-1; V gene: TRBV20-1; CDR3 protein: SARARLEAF
D gene: .; J gene: TRBJ1-3; V gene: TRBV19; CDR3 protein: ASSMWRTSGNTIY
D gene: TRBD2; J gene: TRBJ2-7; V gene: TRBV5-6; CDR3 protein: ASSLAGGMGYEQY
D gene: .; J gene: TRBJ2-6; V gene: TRBV5-1; CDR3 protein: ASSALGGSGANVLT